This T cell receptor beta chain came from a study of cytomegalovirus exposure and HLA in healthy donors. Study-wide background: In terms of ancestry, the Caucasian-associated cluster contained roughly 81% of the roughly 400 genotyped donors.

This clone was found a few times. 13 Jbeta primers and 60 Vbeta primers were used for the PCR. Profiling relied on immunoSEQ multiplex PCR, and the TCRdb table lists in-frame clones only, not all of them. The repertoire has around 230,000 clones, roughly 87% of them found once; the top ten carry approximately 5.7%. Germline-derived CDR1 and CDR2 are SQVTM and ANQGSEA. The CDR3 loop spans 14 amino acids. V was clipped by 6 bases and J by 3 bases; unmatched bases: 9. This TCR derives from a man in his forties in good health and CMV-seropositive. The sequenced material came from PBMCs. V is TRBV29-1 and J is TRBJ1-2; 8 bases fit TRBD1. CDR3 nucleotide sequence: TGCAGCGTGGCCGGACAGGGTCGGGACTATGGCTACACCTTC. Translated, it gives CSVAGQGRDYGYTF.